This TCR beta chain was profiled in a study of cytomegalovirus exposure and HLA in healthy donors. Study-level results: Fewer N-insertions (relative to the roughly 730-donor mean) were reportedly seen in an Asian-associated ancestry cluster in a later analysis. As a later analysis showed, several of the most significant clusters appeared to be linked to common viral pathogens. Reported findings show TCR beta sequences accurately forecast HLA-A and HLA-B alleles in most subjects.

This clone was seen only a few times. What it recognizes is unknown. Researchers ran the PCR with 60 Vbeta and 13 Jbeta primers. Repertoires were generated with immunoSEQ multiplex PCR, while TCRdb's copy carries only in-frame clones and drops some. The table records around 150,000 clones, more than 60% of them present only once. Sequencing used PBMCs. The clonotype was recovered from a man between 18 and 29 years old in good health and CMV-seropositive.

The CDR3 loop reads CASSLVLTGANVLTF. The CDR3 nucleotides are TGCGCCAGCAGCTTGGTACTGACTGGGGCCAACGTCCTGACTTTC. The chain joins TRBV5-1 to TRBJ2-6, with D unclear. The V gene lost 0 bases and the J gene lost 2 bases, with 6 bases spanning the gap. Germline V gives CDR1 SGHRS, CDR2 YFSETQ. The CDR3 is 15 amino acids.